This T cell receptor beta chain emerged from a study of T cell repertoires in cytomegalovirus infection. Per germline, CDR1 MGHRA and CDR2 YSYEKL. This CDR3 spans 15 amino acids. Losses at the gene ends were 1 base for V and 8 bases for J; bases not matched to a gene: 8. This clonotype was counted a few times. Its antigen is unidentified. General observations from the study: The response measured ex vivo was dominated by TCR beta clonotypes (HLA-C-restricted and CMV-specific).

TCRdb used MiXCR to reprocess the reads, holding one entry per CDR3 protein. The sample consists of approximately 490,000 distinct CDR3 sequences, 11% of them appearing once. Sequencing was done on a sample of PBMCs. The TCR comes from a human donor in good health (CMV status not recorded). Some clones in this sample may be carry-over from other donors' samples. The chain couples TRBV4-1 to TRBJ1-2, with 9 bases identical to TRBD1. The CDR3 loop reads CASSQGPWTGVGYTF. The CDR3 nucleotides read TGCGCCAGCAGCCAAGGGCCATGGACAGGGGTCGGCTACACCTTC.